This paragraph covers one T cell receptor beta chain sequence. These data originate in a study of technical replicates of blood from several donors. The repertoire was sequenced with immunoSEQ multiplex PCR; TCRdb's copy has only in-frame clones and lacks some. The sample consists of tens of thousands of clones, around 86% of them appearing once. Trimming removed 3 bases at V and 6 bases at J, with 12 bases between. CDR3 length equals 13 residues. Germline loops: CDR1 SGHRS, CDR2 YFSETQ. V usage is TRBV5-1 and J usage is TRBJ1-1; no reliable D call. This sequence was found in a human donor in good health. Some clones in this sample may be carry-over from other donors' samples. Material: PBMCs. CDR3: CASSWAPGAEAFF. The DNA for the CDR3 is TGCGCCAGCAGCTGGGCCCCTGGCGCTGAAGCTTTCTTT.